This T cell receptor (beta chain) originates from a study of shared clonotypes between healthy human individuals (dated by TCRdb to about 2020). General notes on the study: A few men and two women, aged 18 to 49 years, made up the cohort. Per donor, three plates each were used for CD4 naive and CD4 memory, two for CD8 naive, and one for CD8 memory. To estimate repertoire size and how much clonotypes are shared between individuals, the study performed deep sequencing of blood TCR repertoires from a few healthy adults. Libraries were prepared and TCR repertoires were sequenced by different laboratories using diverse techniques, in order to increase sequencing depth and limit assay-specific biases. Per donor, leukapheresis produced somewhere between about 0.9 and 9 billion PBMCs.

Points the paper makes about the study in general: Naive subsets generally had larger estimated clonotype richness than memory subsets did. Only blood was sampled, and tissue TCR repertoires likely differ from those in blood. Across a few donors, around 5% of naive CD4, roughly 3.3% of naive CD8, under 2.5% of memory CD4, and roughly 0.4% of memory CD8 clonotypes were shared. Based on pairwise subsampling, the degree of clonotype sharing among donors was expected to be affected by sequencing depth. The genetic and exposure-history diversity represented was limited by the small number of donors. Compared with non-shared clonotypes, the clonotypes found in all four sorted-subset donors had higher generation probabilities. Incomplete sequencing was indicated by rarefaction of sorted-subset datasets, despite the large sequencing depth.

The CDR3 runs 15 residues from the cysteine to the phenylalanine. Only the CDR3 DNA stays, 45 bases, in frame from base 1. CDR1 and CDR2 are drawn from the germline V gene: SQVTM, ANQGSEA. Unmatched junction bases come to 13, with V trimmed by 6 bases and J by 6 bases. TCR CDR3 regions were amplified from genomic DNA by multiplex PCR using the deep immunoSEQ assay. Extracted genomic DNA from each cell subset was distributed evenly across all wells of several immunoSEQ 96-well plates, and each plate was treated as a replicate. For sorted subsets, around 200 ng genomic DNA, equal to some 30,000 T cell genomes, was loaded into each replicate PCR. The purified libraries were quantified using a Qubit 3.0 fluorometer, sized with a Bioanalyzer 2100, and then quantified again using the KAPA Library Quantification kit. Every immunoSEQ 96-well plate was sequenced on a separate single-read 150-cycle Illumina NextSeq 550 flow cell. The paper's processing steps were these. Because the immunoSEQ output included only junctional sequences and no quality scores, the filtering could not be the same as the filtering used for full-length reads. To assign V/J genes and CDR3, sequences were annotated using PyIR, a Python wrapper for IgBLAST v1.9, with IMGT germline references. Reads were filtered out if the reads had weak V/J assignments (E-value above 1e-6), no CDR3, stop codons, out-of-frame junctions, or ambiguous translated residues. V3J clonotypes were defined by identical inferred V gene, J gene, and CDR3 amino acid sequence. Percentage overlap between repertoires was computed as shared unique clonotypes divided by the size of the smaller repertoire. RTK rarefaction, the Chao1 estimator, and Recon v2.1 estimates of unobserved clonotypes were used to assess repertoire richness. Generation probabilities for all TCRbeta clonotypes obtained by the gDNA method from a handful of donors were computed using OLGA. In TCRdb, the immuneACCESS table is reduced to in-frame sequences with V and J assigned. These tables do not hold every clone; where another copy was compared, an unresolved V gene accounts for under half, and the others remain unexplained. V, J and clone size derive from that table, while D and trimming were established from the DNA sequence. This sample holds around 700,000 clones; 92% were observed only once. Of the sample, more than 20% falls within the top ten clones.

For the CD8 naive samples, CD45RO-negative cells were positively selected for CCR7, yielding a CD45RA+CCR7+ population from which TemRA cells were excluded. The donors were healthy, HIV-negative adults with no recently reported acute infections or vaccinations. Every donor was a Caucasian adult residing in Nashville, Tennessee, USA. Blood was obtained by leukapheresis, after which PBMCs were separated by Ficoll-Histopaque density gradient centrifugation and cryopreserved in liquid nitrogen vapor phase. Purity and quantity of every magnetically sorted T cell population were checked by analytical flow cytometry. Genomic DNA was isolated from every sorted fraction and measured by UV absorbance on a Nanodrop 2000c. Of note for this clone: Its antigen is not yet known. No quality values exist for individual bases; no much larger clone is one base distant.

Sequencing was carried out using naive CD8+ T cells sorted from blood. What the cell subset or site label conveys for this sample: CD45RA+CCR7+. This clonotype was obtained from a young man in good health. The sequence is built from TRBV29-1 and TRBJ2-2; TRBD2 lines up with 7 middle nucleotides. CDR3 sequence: CSVDVLGAGSGELFF. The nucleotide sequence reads TGCAGCGTCGACGTTCTGGGAGCGGGGTCCGGGGAGCTGTTTTTT.